This is a list of T cell receptor beta chains from one sample in a study of OX40 agonist ivuxolimab in advanced cancers. Produced via immunoSEQ multiplex PCR; TCRdb's table is partial and in-frame only. The table includes about 81,000 clones, 84% detected once. Sequenced material: CD4+ or CD8+ T cells sorted from blood, taken in a trial of the OX40 agonist ivuxolimab. These receptors originate from an adult with an advanced solid tumor such as melanoma, head and neck, liver or kidney cancer. Both conserved end residues are part of each CDR3. Each record gives: D gene, J gene, V gene, clone size, CDR3 DNA, CDR3 protein. D genes are given only for firm matches. Some rows mark clone size as missing; the rest say once, few, many or name a class of expanded clone.

TRBD2,TRBJ2-3,TRBV10-1,NA,TGCGCCAGCAGTGACCCAGCGGGAAGCCCAGATACGCAGTATTTT,CASSDPAGSPDTQYF
NA,TRBJ2-3,TRBV9,NA,TGTGCCAGCAGCCCCGGGACGCCATATGGGCCAGATACGCAGTATTTT,CASSPGTPYGPDTQYF
NA,TRBJ1-5,TRBV30,NA,TGTGCCTGGAGTGTATCATATAGTCCGGGGCTAATTCAGCCCCAGCATTTT,CAWSVSYSPGLIQPQHF
NA,TRBJ1-5,TRBV27,NA,TGTGCCAGCAGTTTTATTCAGGGGAATCAGCCCCAGCATTTT,CASSFIQGNQPQHF
NA,TRBJ2-3,TRBV11-2,NA,TGTGCCAGCAGCTTTGGGGGCGTCTTGGATACGCAGTATTTT,CASSFGGVLDTQYF
NA,TRBJ1-1,TRBV11-2,few,TGTGCCAGCAGCCACCTGGCAGGGAGGGCTGAAGCTTTCTTT,CASSHLAGRAEAFF
NA,TRBJ2-1,TRBV28,NA,TGTGCCAGCAGGTCAGGGTTCAATGAGCAGTTCTTC,CASRSGFNEQFF
NA,TRBJ1-6,TRBV19,NA,TGTGCCAGTAGAGGGGGGTCGCCCTCACCCCTCCACTTT,CASRGGSPSPLHF
TRBD1,TRBJ2-3,TRBV9,few,TGTGCCAGCAGCGCCGCGGACAGGGGACAGTCAGATACGCAGTATTTT,CASSAADRGQSDTQYF
TRBD1,TRBJ1-4,TRBV6-5,once,TGTGCCAGCAGTTACGGTAACAGGGGTGTGACGGAAAAACTGTTTTTT,CASSYGNRGVTEKLFF
TRBD1,TRBJ2-3,TRBV5-1,NA,TGCGCCAGCAGCCTTGGACAGGGTTATTTCCCAGATACGCAGTATTTT,CASSLGQGYFPDTQYF
TRBD1,TRBJ2-7,TRBV19,NA,TGTGCCAGTAGTCCGCTATACAGGGGCGCCTACGAGCAGTACTTC,CASSPLYRGAYEQYF
NA,TRBJ1-5,TRBV7-2,NA,TGTGCCAGCAGCTTGGGGTTAGGCCAAAATCAGCCCCAGCATTTT,CASSLGLGQNQPQHF